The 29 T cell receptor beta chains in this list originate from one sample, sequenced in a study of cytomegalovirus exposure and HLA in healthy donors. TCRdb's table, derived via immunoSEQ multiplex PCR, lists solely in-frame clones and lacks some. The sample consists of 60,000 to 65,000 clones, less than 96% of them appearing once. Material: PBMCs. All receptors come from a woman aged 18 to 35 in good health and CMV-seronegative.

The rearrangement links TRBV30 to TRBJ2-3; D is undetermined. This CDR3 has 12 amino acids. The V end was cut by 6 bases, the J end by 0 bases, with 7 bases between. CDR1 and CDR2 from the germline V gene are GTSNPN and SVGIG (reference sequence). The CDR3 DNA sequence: TGTGCCTGCCTCACTAGCACAGATACGCAGTATTTT. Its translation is CACLTSTDTQYF. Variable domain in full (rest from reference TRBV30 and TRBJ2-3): SQTIHQWPATLVQPVGSPLSLECTVEGTSNPNLYWYRQAAGRGLQLLFYSVGIGQISSEVPQNLSASRPQDRQFILSSKKLLLSDSGFYLCACLTSTDTQYFGPGTRLTVL.

CDR3 bases: TGTGCCAGCAGCCTAATTGGGGCAGCCAACTATGGCTACACCTTC. Protein sequence: CASSLIGAANYGYTF. The rearrangement links TRBV7-2 to TRBJ1-2, with D possibly matching TRBD1 (5 bases). CDR1 is SGHTA and CDR2 is FQGNSA in the germline V gene. This CDR3 contains 15 residues. With 5 bases removed from V and 2 bases from J, the gap between germline ends came to 15 bases.

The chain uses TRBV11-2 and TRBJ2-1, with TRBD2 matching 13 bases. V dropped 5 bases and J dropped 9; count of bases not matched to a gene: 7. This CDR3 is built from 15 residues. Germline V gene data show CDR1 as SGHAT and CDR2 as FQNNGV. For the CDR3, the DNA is TGTGCCAGCAGCCCCCCGACTAGCGGGGGGAGTGAGCAGTTCTTC. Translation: CASSPPTSGGSEQFF.

CDR3 protein: CASSIDEGGNTEAFF. For the CDR3, the DNA is TGTGCCAGTAGTATAGATGAAGGGGGGAACACTGAAGCTTTCTTT. The rearrangement joins TRBV19 to TRBJ1-1; TRBD1 is a possible D gene (6 bases). CDR1 and CDR2 from the germline V gene are LNHDA and SQIVND (reference sequence). V gave up 0 bases and J gave up 1 base, with 9 bases separating them. The CDR3 runs 15 residues.

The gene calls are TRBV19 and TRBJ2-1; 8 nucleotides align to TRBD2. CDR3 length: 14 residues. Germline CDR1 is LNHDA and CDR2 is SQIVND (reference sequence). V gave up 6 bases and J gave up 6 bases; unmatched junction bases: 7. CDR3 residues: CASRRIAGTNEQFF. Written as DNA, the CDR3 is TGTGCCAGTAGGAGAATAGCGGGGACCAATGAGCAGTTCTTC.

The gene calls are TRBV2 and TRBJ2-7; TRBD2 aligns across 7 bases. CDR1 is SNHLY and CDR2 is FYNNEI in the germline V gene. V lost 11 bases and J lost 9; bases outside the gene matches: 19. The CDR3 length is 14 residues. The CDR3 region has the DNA TGTGCCGCCTGGACCCCAAGTGGCGGGAGTGGGCAGTACTTC. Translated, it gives CAAWTPSGGSGQYF.

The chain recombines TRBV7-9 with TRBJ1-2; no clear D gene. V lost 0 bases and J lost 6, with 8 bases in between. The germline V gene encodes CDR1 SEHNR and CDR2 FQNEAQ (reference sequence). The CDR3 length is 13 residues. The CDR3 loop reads CASSLAGVDGYTF. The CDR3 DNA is TGTGCCAGCAGCTTAGCCGGGGTCGATGGCTACACCTTC.

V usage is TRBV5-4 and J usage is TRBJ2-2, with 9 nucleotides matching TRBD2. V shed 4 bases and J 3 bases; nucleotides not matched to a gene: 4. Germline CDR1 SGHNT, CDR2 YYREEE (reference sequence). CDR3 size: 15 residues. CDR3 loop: CASSAGLADTGELFF. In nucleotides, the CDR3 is TGTGCCAGCAGCGCGGGACTAGCAGACACCGGGGAGCTGTTTTTT.

CDR3 sequence: CASSFGVQETQYF. The CDR3 DNA follows: TGTGCCAGCAGCTTCGGGGTACAAGAGACCCAGTACTTC. The rearrangement links TRBV7-2 to TRBJ2-5; TRBD2 might be the D (5 bases). CDR3 length: 13 residues. The germline CDR1 and CDR2 sequences are SGHTA and FQGNSA. Trimming cost V 3 bases and J 2 bases, with 7 bases left between them.

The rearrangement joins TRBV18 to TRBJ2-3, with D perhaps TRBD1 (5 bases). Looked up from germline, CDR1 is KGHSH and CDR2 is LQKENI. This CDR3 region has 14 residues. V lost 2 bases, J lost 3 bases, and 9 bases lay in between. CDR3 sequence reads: CASSPSRATDTQYF. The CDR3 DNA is TGTGCCAGCTCACCATCCAGGGCAACAGATACGCAGTATTTT. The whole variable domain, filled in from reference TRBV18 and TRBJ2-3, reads NAGVMQNPRHLVRRRGQEARLRCSPMKGHSHVYWYRQLPEEGLKFMVYLQKENIIDESGMPKERFSAEFPKEGPSILRIQQVVRGDSAAYFCASSPSRATDTQYFGPGTRLTVL.

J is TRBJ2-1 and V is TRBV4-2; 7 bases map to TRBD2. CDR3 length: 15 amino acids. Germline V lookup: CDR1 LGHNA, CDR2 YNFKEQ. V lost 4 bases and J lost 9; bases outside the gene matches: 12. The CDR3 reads CASSPDPRGVGEQFF. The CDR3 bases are TGTGCCAGCAGCCCCGACCCTCGGGGGGTCGGTGAGCAGTTCTTC.

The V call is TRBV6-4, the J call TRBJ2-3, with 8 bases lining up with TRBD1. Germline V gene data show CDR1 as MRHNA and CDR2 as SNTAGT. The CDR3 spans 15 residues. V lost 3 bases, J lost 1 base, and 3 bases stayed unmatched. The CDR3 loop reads CASSESTGGTDTQYF. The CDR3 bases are TGTGCCAGCAGTGAATCGACAGGGGGCACAGATACGCAGTATTTT.

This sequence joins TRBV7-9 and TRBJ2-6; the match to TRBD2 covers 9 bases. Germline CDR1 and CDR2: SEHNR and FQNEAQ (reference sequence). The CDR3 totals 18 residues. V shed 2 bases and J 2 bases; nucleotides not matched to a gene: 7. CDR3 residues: CASSLLGGRVTGANVLTF. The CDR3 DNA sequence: TGTGCCAGCAGCTTACTGGGCGGGAGGGTGACTGGGGCCAACGTCCTGACTTTC.

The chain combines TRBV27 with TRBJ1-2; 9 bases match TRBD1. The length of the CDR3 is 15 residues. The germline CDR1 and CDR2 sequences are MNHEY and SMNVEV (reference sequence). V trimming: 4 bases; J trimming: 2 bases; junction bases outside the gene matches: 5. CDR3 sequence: CASSSDRGENYGYTF. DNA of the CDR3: TGTGCCAGCAGTTCGGACAGGGGTGAGAACTATGGCTACACCTTC.

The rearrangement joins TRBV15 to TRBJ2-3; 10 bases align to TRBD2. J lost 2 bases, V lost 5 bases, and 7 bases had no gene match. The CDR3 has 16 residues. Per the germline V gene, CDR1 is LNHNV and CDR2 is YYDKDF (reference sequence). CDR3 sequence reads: CATSSRTSGPTDTQYF. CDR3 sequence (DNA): TGTGCCACCAGCTCCCGGACTAGCGGACCCACAGATACGCAGTATTTT.

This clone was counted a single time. The CDR3 spells CASTHLGGGGYTF. The CDR3 bases are TGTGCCAGCACCCACTTAGGGGGGGGTGGCTACACCTTC. The chain combines TRBV7-2 with TRBJ1-2; perhaps TRBD1 as D (6 bases). The CDR3 sequence is 13 residues long. Trimming shortened V by 7 bases and J by 7 bases, and 16 bases separated the two germline ends. Looked up from germline, CDR1 is SGHTA and CDR2 is FQGNSA.

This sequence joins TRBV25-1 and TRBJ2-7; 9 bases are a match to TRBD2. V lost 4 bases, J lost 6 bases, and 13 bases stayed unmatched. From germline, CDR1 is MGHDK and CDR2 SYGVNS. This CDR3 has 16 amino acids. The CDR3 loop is CASSVKKGGGASEQYF. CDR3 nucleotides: TGTGCCAGCAGTGTAAAGAAAGGCGGGGGGGCTTCCGAGCAGTACTTC.

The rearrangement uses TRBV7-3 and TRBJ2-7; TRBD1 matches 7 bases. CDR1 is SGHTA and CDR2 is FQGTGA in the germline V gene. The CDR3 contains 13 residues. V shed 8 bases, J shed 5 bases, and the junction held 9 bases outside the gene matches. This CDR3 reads CASAPDRDHEQYF. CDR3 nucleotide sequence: TGTGCCAGCGCCCCCGACAGGGACCACGAGCAGTACTTC.

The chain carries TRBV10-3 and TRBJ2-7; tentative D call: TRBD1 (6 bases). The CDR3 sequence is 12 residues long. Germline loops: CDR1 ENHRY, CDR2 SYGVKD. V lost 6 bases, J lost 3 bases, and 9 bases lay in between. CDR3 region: CAISQGLYEQYF. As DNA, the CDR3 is TGTGCCATCAGCCAGGGGCTCTACGAGCAGTACTTC.

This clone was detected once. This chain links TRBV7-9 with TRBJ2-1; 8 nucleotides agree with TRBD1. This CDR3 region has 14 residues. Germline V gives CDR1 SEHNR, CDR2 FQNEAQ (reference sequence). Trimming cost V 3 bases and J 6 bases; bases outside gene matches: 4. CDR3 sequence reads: CASSFGQGGNEQFF. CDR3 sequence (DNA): TGTGCCAGCAGCTTCGGACAGGGTGGCAATGAGCAGTTCTTC.

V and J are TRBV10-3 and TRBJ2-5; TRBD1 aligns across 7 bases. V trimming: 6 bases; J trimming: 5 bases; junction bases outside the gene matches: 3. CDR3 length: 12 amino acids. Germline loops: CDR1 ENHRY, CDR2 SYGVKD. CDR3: CAIRTQGETQYF. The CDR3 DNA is TGTGCCATCAGGACACAGGGGGAGACCCAGTACTTC.

The CDR3 DNA reads as TGTGCCAGTAGTGCCAATCCACTAGAAGGCTGGTCTATTACGCAGTATTTT. Amino acids: CASSANPLEGWSITQYF. The chain links TRBV19 to TRBJ2-3; D may be TRBD2 (5 bases). V was shortened by 5 bases and J by 8 bases, with 26 bases between the two germline ends. Germline values: CDR1 LNHDA, CDR2 SQIVND (reference sequence). The CDR3 is made up of 17 amino acids.

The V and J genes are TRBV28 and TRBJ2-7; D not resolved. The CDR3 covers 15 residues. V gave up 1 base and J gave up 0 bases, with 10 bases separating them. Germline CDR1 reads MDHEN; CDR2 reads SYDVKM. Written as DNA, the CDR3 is TGTGCCAGCAGTTTATACCGCGCCCTCTCCTACGAGCAGTACTTC. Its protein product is CASSLYRALSYEQYF.

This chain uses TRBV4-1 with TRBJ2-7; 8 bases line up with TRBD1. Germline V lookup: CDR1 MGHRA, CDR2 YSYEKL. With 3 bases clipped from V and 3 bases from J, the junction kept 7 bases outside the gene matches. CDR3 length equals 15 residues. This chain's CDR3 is CASSQMDRDHYEQYF. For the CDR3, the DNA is TGCGCCAGCAGCCAGATGGACAGGGACCACTACGAGCAGTACTTC.

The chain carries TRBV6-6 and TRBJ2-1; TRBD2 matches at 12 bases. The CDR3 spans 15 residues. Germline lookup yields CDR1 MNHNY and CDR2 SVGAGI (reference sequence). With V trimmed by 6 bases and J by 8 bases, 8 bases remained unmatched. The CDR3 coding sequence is TGTGCCAGCAGGCCCCCCCCTAGCGGGGGGGATGAGCAGTTCTTC. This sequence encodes CASRPPPSGGDEQFF.

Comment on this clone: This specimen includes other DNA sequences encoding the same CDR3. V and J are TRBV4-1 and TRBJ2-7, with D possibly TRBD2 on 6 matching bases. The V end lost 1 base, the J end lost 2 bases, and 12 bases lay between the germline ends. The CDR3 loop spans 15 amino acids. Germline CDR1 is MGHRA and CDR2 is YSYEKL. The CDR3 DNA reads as TGCGCCAGCAGCCAAGGTCGCGGGGCCGCCTACGAGCAGTACTTC. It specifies CASSQGRGAAYEQYF.

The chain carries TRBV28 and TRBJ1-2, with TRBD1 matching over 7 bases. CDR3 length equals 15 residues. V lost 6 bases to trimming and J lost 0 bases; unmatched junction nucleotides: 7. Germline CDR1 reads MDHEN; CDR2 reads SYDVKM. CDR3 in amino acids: CASSLTGVANYGYTF. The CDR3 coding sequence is TGTGCCAGCAGCTTAACAGGGGTGGCTAACTATGGCTACACCTTC.

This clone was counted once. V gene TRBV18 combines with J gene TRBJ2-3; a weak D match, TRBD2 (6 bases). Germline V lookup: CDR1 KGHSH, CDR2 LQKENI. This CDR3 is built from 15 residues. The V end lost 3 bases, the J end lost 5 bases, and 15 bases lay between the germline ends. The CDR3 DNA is TGTGCCAGCTCACCCCGGGGGAAAACGGGAGATACGCAGTATTTT. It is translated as CASSPRGKTGDTQYF.

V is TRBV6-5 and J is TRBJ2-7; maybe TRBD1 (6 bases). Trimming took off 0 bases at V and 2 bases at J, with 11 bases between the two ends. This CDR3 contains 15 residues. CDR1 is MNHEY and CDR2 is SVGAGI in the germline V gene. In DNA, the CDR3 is TGTGCCAGCAGTTACTCGTGGGACACTGCCTACGAGCAGTACTTC. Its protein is CASSYSWDTAYEQYF.